The T cell receptor beta chain described here comes from a study of early T cells in non-severe SARS-CoV-2 infection. The overall study: The chains were unpaired, and the sequenced material was bulk RNA from unsorted whole blood. Whole-study results and caveats: Comparison of clonotypes with VDJdb favored anti-spike CD8 responses while missing private and CD4 specificities.

Separate cDNA molecules each had unique molecular identifiers attached to them. TCRdb ran MiXCR on the 5' RACE reads and lists one entry per CDR3 protein. The table records fewer than 25,000 distinct CDR3 sequences, roughly 4.4% of them present only once. This clonotype came up many times. Its antigen is not identified. Germline-derived CDR1 and CDR2 are SGHTA and FQGNSA. This CDR3 contains 15 residues. V lost 7 bases, J lost 5 bases, and 20 bases lay in between. This receptor was taken from an adult who was a healthcare worker with PCR-confirmed SARS-CoV-2 infection or an uninfected control (not recorded which). The genes are TRBV7-2 and TRBJ2-5; D call uncertain. The material sequenced was whole blood. This CDR3 is CASKLRASVGETQYF. Here the CDR3 DNA reads TGTGCCAGCAAGTTACGGGCCTCGGTGGGTGAGACCCAGTACTTC.